This T cell receptor (beta chain) was documented in a study of blood T cells in healthy people across ages. Findings of the study overall: Unknown donor CMV status possibly confounded expanded clonotype changes. PBMCs left unsorted prevented a conclusive naive versus antigen-experienced comparison.

Together with a sample-barcoded 5' primer, a J-beta primer mix was included in a second PCR lasting about 6 to 11 cycles. Researchers report that a template-switch adaptor with 12 random nucleotides tagged each cDNA molecule. One entry per CDR3 protein, called by TCRdb with MiXCR from the 5' RACE reads. The table has some 1.5 million distinct CDR3 sequences, roughly 27% seen once. This clonotype appeared once. Its antigen is still unknown. With each sample, at least 5 micrograms of total RNA were extracted. Trimming removed 5 bases at V and 10 bases at J, with 17 bases between. CDR1 is SQVTM and CDR2 is ANQGSEA in the germline V gene. The CDR3 runs to 12 residues.

The material sequenced was blood. The clonotype was recovered from a woman aged 25-40 years in good health. This sequence joins TRBV29-1 and TRBJ1-1, with D maybe TRBD1 (5 bases). CDR3 residues: CSVKGRGLPAFF. CDR3 sequence (DNA): TGCAGCGTTAAGGGGAGGGGCCTCCCAGCTTTCTTT. Combining the CDR3 with reference TRBV29-1 and TRBJ1-1 gives the whole variable domain SAVISQKPSRDICQRGTSLTIQCQVDSQVTMMFWYRQQPGQSLTLIATANQGSEATYESGFVIDKFPISRPNLTFSTLTVSNMSPEDSSIYLCSVKGRGLPAFFGQGTRLTVV.